The next 14 T cell receptor beta chains were all read from a single sample in a study of post-analysis software for immune sequencing data. The study, taken as a whole, reports: Higher frequency in patients than in controls was seen for roughly 5 TRBV segments, with TRBV5-6, TRBV5-1 and TRBV20-1 among them.

These TCRs' antigens remain unknown. cDNA libraries for TCR beta contained unique molecular identifiers. Using its own MiXCR run on the PCR reads, TCRdb lists one record per CDR3 protein. There are about 540,000 distinct CDR3 sequences in the sample; under 40% occur only once, and 5% to 6% lies in the top ten. The material sequenced was blood. These TCRs come from a girl younger than 18 with multiple sclerosis.

This sequence joins TRBV6-5 and TRBJ1-2; 11 bases are a match to TRBD1. The germline V gene encodes CDR1 MNHEY and CDR2 SVGAGI. The length of the CDR3 is 12 residues. J was trimmed by 8 bases and V by 6 bases; bases with no gene match: 2. The CDR3, as DNA: TGTGCCAGCAGAGGGACAGGGGGAGGCTACACCTTC. It translates to CASRGTGGGYTF.

This rearrangement joins TRBV7-2 to TRBJ2-1; 9 bases align to TRBD2. CDR1 and CDR2 from the germline V gene are SGHTA and FQGNSA. J lost 6 bases, V lost 3 bases, and 3 bases had no gene match. This CDR3 is 14 amino acids long. CDR3 amino acids: CASSFLAGTNEQFF. The CDR3 DNA reads TGTGCCAGCAGCTTCCTAGCGGGAACCAATGAGCAGTTCTTC.

The chain recombines TRBV4-1 with TRBJ1-4; D ambiguous. Germline CDR1 MGHRA, CDR2 YSYEKL. V was clipped by 0 bases and J by 4 bases, with 12 bases between them. The CDR3 sequence is 16 residues long. The CDR3 loop is CASSQEGGQNNEKLFF. CDR3 bases: TGCGCCAGCAGCCAAGAGGGCGGGCAGAATAATGAAAAACTGTTTTTT.

The table lists this clonotype with a few counts. The J gene is TRBJ2-5, the V gene TRBV2; 9 bases line up with TRBD1. V was clipped by 7 bases and J by 0 bases; unmatched bases: 6. This CDR3 region has 15 residues. CDR1 is SNHLY and CDR2 is FYNNEI in the germline V gene. The CDR3 sequence: CASMTGQGYQETQYF. DNA of the CDR3: TGTGCCAGCATGACGGGACAGGGATACCAAGAGACCCAGTACTTC.

This clonotype was found a few times. The rearrangement links TRBV5-1 to TRBJ2-6; weak D call: TRBD2 (5 bases). Germline CDR1 SGHRS, CDR2 YFSETQ. The CDR3 is 15 residues long. V was trimmed by 4 bases and J by 4 bases, leaving 12 bases between them. The CDR3 bases are TGCGCCAGCAGCAGGGCGGGCTCAGGGGCCAACGTCCTGACTTTC. Translation gives CASSRAGSGANVLTF.

The CDR3 coding sequence is TGTGCCAGCAGTTTTAGCATGGGTGGGACAGGGCACTCACCCCTCCACTTT. Amino acid sequence: CASSFSMGGTGHSPLHF. The chain has TRBV12-3 or TRBV12-4 and TRBJ1-6, with 9 bases lining up with TRBD1. With 3 bases clipped from V and 10 bases from J, the junction kept 13 bases outside the gene matches. This CDR3 is built from 17 residues.

This clonotype was observed a few times. This chain uses TRBV20-1 with TRBJ2-7; D unclear. This CDR3 is 13 amino acids long. Germline CDR1 reads DFQATT; CDR2 reads SNEGSKA (reference sequence). Trimming removed 2 bases from V and 2 bases from J, with 10 bases in between. CDR3 region: CSARNSEPYEQYF. Written as DNA, the CDR3 is TGCAGTGCTAGAAATTCAGAGCCCTACGAGCAGTACTTC.

This clonotype has just a few counts. This chain joins TRBV6-5 and TRBJ2-5; tentatively, D is TRBD1 (5 bases). Germline assignment: CDR1 MNHEY and CDR2 SVGAGI. Deletions cut 0 bases from V and 4 bases from J, with 15 bases between. There are 16 residues in the CDR3. The CDR3 nucleotides read TGTGCCAGCAGTTACTCGATCACAGGTTTGGGAGAGACCCAGTACTTC. The encoded protein is CASSYSITGLGETQYF.

This clonotype was counted only a few times. The gene calls are TRBV7-3 and TRBJ1-6, with unresolved D. The CDR3 sequence is 15 residues long. Per the germline V gene, CDR1 is SGHTA and CDR2 is FQGTGA. V lost 5 bases and J lost 6, with 14 bases in between. CDR3 nucleotides: TGTGCCAGCAGCCGTGGGTGGAGGCGTAATTCACCCCTCCACTTT. Protein product: CASSRGWRRNSPLHF.

This clonotype came up many times. This chain connects TRBV6-1 to TRBJ2-5; 7 bases agree with TRBD1. This CDR3 is 16 amino acids long. Trimming removed 4 bases from V and 2 bases from J; junction bases left unmatched: 10. Germline V lookup: CDR1 MNHNS, CDR2 SASEGT. The CDR3 coding sequence is TGTGCCAGCAGTGTCCCCCTACCGGGACAGCAAGAGACCCAGTACTTC. Its translation: CASSVPLPGQQETQYF.

V is TRBV3-1 and J is TRBJ2-5, with TRBD2 identical over 10 bases. Trimming removed 1 base from V and 0 bases from J; junction bases left unmatched: 2. This CDR3 contains 16 residues. Germline V gene sequence: CDR1 LGHDT, CDR2 YNNKEL (reference sequence). Here the CDR3 reads CASSQVTSGDQETQYF. As DNA, the CDR3 is TGTGCCAGCAGCCAAGTAACTAGCGGGGACCAAGAGACCCAGTACTTC.

The chain carries TRBV20-1 and TRBJ2-7; D gene unclear. In germline, CDR1 is DFQATT, CDR2 SNEGSKA (reference sequence). V lost 0 bases, J lost 3 bases, and 12 bases lay in between. This CDR3 is built from 14 residues. CDR3 loop: CSARDRTASYEQYF. The CDR3 region has the DNA TGCAGTGCTAGAGATCGCACAGCGAGCTACGAGCAGTACTTC.

The chain links TRBV10-2 to TRBJ1-1; D call uncertain. This CDR3 has 12 residues. CDR1 is WSHSY, CDR2 SAAADI, per germline. Trimming removed 2 bases from V and 4 bases from J, with 5 bases in between. DNA for the CDR3: TGCGCCAGCAGTGAGCCGGGCACTGAAGCTTTCTTT. Translation: CASSEPGTEAFF.

The chain has TRBV29-1 and TRBJ2-6; D not resolved. This CDR3 is 19 amino acids long. Germline V gives CDR1 SQVTM, CDR2 ANQGSEA. V was cut by 1 base and J by 1 base, with 20 bases left in between. As DNA, the CDR3 is TGCAGCGTTGAAGGCCCGGGTTCCGGGTCCTGGTCTGGGGCCAACGTCCTGACTTTC. As protein: CSVEGPGSGSWSGANVLTF.